The 5 T cell receptor beta chains below all came from one sample that was sequenced in a study of shared clonotypes between healthy human individuals. The protocol was immunoSEQ multiplex PCR, while the TCRdb copy is restricted to in-frame clones and leaves out a portion. The sample has 2 million to 2.5 million clones, 95% seen once. The specimen sequenced was naive CD4+ T cells sorted from blood. Documented subset: CD45RA+ positively selected. The source is a man aged 18-30 years in good health.

The rearrangement uses TRBV4-3 and TRBJ2-7, with D unclear. Trimming shortened V by 4 bases and J by 3 bases, and 10 bases separated the two germline ends. The CDR3 runs 13 residues. The germline V gene encodes CDR1 LGHNA and CDR2 YSLEER. CDR3 sequence reads: CASSRELSYEQYF. Here the CDR3 DNA reads TGCGCCAGCAGCCGGGAACTTAGCTACGAGCAGTACTTC.

The chain employs TRBV7-2 and TRBJ2-3, with TRBD2 matching 10 bases. This CDR3 contains 16 residues. V shed 1 base and J 7 bases; nucleotides not matched to a gene: 8. Germline V CDR1 and CDR2: SGHTA, FQGNSA. The CDR3 here is CASSLGSSGSVNTQYF. DNA of the CDR3: TGTGCCAGCAGCTTAGGGTCTAGCGGGAGTGTAAATACGCAGTATTTT.

The V and J genes are TRBV27 and TRBJ2-1; no reliable D call. The germline V and J ends were trimmed by 1 base and 8 bases, with 12 bases remaining between them. The length of the CDR3 is 14 residues. Per germline, CDR1 MNHEY and CDR2 SMNVEV (reference sequence). CDR3 sequence: CASSLLGMGYEQFF. In nucleotides, the CDR3 is TGTGCCAGCAGTTTATTAGGAATGGGCTATGAGCAGTTCTTC.

The V and J genes are TRBV29-1 and TRBJ2-1; D ambiguous. The V gene's germline CDR1 is SQVTM and CDR2 ANQGSEA. Trimming shortened V by 4 bases and J by 2 bases, and 9 bases separated the two germline ends. This CDR3 is built from 13 residues. The DNA of the CDR3 is TGCAGCGTTGGAAGGGAAACCTACAATGAGCAGTTCTTC. The encoded protein is CSVGRETYNEQFF.

About this clone: Other DNA sequences in the sample encode the same CDR3. The chain uses TRBV11-2 and TRBJ2-7; 11 bases match TRBD2. The germline V gene has CDR1 SGHAT and CDR2 FQNNGV. With 4 bases clipped from V and 2 bases from J, the junction kept 4 bases outside the gene matches. The CDR3 has 15 residues. Here the CDR3 DNA reads TGTGCCAGCAGCTCCCTAGCGGGGGGCCCCTACGAGCAGTACTTC. Its protein is CASSSLAGGPYEQYF.